The 13 T cell receptor beta chains below come from one sample, sequenced in a study of shared clonotypes between healthy human individuals. The table came from immunoSEQ multiplex PCR; TCRdb's copy has only in-frame clones and leaves some out. The table has about a million clones, approximately 72% seen once. Sequenced input: memory CD4+ T cells sorted from blood. Subset given: CD45RA-negative fraction. These receptor sequences come from a man between 18 and 35 years old in good health.

This clone was found a few times. The V call is TRBV5-1, the J call TRBJ1-4; D is unresolved. Trimming left V 1 base short and J 8 bases short, with 12 bases between. The CDR3 extends over 14 amino acids. CDR1 is SGHRS and CDR2 is YFSETQ in the germline V gene. The DNA for the CDR3 is TGCGCCAGCAGCTTGTGGCAGCCCTCCGAAAAACTGTTTTTT. The encoded protein is CASSLWQPSEKLFF.

This clone showed up many times. The V call is TRBV5-6, the J call TRBJ1-5; the D is unclear. Trimming shortened V by 1 base and J by 2 bases, and 10 bases separated the two germline ends. CDR3 length: 15 amino acids. The V gene's germline CDR1 is SGHDT and CDR2 YYEEEE. The CDR3: CASSLFGMGNQPQHF. The CDR3 DNA follows: TGTGCCAGCAGCTTGTTCGGGATGGGCAATCAGCCCCAGCATTTT.

The chain employs TRBV6-5 and TRBJ1-2, with TRBD1 matching over 9 bases. CDR3 length equals 12 residues. Germline lookup yields CDR1 MNHEY and CDR2 SVGAGI. V gave up 8 bases and J gave up 3 bases; unmatched junction bases: 1. The CDR3 reads CASGTGYYGYTF. In DNA, the CDR3 is TGTGCCAGCGGGACAGGGTACTATGGCTACACCTTC.

This clone was counted between two and nine times. V gene TRBV28 combines with J gene TRBJ2-5; 10 bases fit TRBD2. The germline CDR1 and CDR2 sequences are MDHEN and SYDVKM. This CDR3 is built from 16 residues. Trimming took 3 bases from V and 0 from J; bases not matched to a gene: 4. In DNA form, the CDR3 reads TGTGCCAGCAGTTTTCAGCGGGGGGGGTACCAAGAGACCCAGTACTTC. As protein: CASSFQRGGYQETQYF. The whole variable domain, filled in from reference TRBV28 and TRBJ2-5, reads DVKVTQSSRYLVKRTGEKVFLECVQDMDHENMFWYRQDPGLGLRLIYFSYDVKMKEKGDIPEGYSVSREKKERFSLILESASTNQTSMYLCASSFQRGGYQETQYFGPGTRLLVL.

As concerns this clone: A much larger clone lies a single base off, so this may be a read error. This chain links TRBV2 with TRBJ2-1; 9 positions match TRBD2. The length of the CDR3 is 15 residues. V lost 6 bases to trimming and J lost 0 bases; unmatched junction nucleotides: 3. Germline V gene sequence: CDR1 SNHLY, CDR2 FYNNEI. The DNA for the CDR3 is TGTGCCAGCAGCCTTAGCGGGAGCTCCTACAATGAGCAGTTCTTC. Encoded protein: CASSLSGSSYNEQFF.

This clone appeared a few times. V gene TRBV6-6 combines with J gene TRBJ1-2; maybe TRBD1 (6 bases). The length of the CDR3 is 14 residues. Looked up from germline, CDR1 is MNHNY and CDR2 is SVGAGI (reference sequence). Trimming took 5 bases from V and 5 from J, leaving 15 bases between them. CDR3 residues: CASSGTGLLYGYTF. The CDR3 DNA sequence: TGTGCCAGCAGTGGCACAGGGCTTCTGTATGGCTACACCTTC.

With regard to this clone: Within the sample, other DNA sequences also encode this same CDR3. J is TRBJ1-2 and V is TRBV5-4, with a weak D call TRBD1 (6 bases). Trimming removed 5 bases from V and 4 bases from J, with 12 bases in between. The CDR3 has 13 amino acids. The germline V gene has CDR1 SGHNT and CDR2 YYREEE (reference sequence). CDR3 in amino acids: CASSLRGPYGYTF. CDR3 in DNA: TGTGCCAGCAGTCTCAGGGGTCCCTATGGCTACACCTTC.

The sample holds a few counts of this clone. At the DNA level, this CDR3 is encoded by other sequences in the same sample as well. The chain employs TRBV10-2 and TRBJ1-4; D is undetermined. V lost 2 bases and J 7 bases, leaving 2 bases between the germline ends. Germline V lookup: CDR1 WSHSY, CDR2 SAAADI. The CDR3 covers 11 residues. CDR3: CASSEGEKLFF. The CDR3 DNA reads as TGCGCCAGCAGTGAGGGTGAAAAACTGTTTTTT.

The chain has TRBV6-5 and TRBJ2-2; D might be TRBD2 (6 bases). Germline V gene sequence: CDR1 MNHEY, CDR2 SVGAGI. The CDR3 covers 14 residues. The V end lost 5 bases, the J end lost 2 bases, and 9 bases lay between the germline ends. This CDR3 is CASSQTSNTGELFF. CDR3 DNA sequence: TGTGCCAGCAGTCAGACTAGTAACACCGGGGAGCTGTTTTTT.

The chain recombines TRBV21-1 with TRBJ2-3; the table's D call TRBD2 went unverified against the DNA. TRBV21-1 is marked as a pseudogene. CDR3 length: 16 residues. The CDR3 sequence is CASSRELAGVGDTQYF. The CDR3 nucleotides read TGTGCCAGCAGCAGAGAACTAGCGGGAGTAGGAGATACGCAGTATTTT.

This chain joins TRBV18 and TRBJ2-7; D is unclear. Germline V gene data show CDR1 as KGHSH and CDR2 as LQKENI. CDR3 size: 15 residues. Deletions cut 3 bases from V and 1 base from J, with 13 bases between. The CDR3 sequence: CASSPFPDGSYEQYF. As DNA, the CDR3 is TGTGCCAGCTCACCCTTCCCCGACGGTTCCTACGAGCAGTACTTC.

V gene TRBV7-6 combines with J gene TRBJ2-7, with D possibly matching TRBD1 (5 bases). The CDR3 sequence is 17 residues long. Per the germline V gene, CDR1 is SGHVS and CDR2 is FNYEAQ. Trimming cost V 8 bases and J 1 base, with 24 bases left between them. CDR3 residues: CASCTASPRQPSYEQYF. As DNA, the CDR3 is TGTGCCAGCTGCACCGCCTCCCCGAGACAGCCTTCCTACGAGCAGTACTTC. Full variable domain (rest looked up from reference TRBV7-6 and TRBJ2-7): GAGVSQSPRYKVTKRGQDVALRCDPISGHVSLYWYRQALGQGPEFLTYFNYEAQQDKSGLPNDRFSAERPEGSISTLTIQRTEQRDSAMYRCASCTASPRQPSYEQYFGPGTRLTVT.

The chain uses TRBV30 and TRBJ2-5; D is undetermined. The CDR3 is 13 residues long. CDR1 is GTSNPN, CDR2 SVGIG, per germline (reference sequence). Trimming took off 0 bases at V and 4 bases at J, with 9 bases between the two ends. The CDR3 loop reads CAWSVGPGETQYF. The DNA of the CDR3 is TGTGCCTGGAGTGTAGGGCCGGGAGAGACCCAGTACTTC. The full variable domain, with the rest looked up from reference TRBV30 and TRBJ2-5, is SQTIHQWPATLVQPVGSPLSLECTVEGTSNPNLYWYRQAAGRGLQLLFYSVGIGQISSEVPQNLSASRPQDRQFILSSKKLLLSDSGFYLCAWSVGPGETQYFGPGTRLLVL.